The present T cell receptor (beta chain) was sequenced within a study of T cell changes during pregnancy in multiple sclerosis. Sequenced by immunoSEQ multiplex PCR; TCRdb stores in-frame clones only, minus some. Found here are 70,000 to 100,000 clones, over 80% of them singletons; the top ten hold approximately 4.5%. The CDR3 length is 16 residues. Trimming stripped 2 bases from V and 4 bases from J, with 12 bases between. Germline lookup yields CDR1 MGHDK and CDR2 SYGVNS. The source is a female donor with multiple sclerosis, enrolled in a pregnancy study. Sequencing used peripheral blood, obtained in the first trimester of pregnancy. V gene TRBV25-1 combines with J gene TRBJ1-6; tentative D call: TRBD1 (5 bases). This CDR3 is CASSEGGGRYNSPLHF. The CDR3 DNA is TGTGCCAGCAGTGAAGGGGGGGGACGATATAATTCACCCCTCCACTTT.